This T cell receptor (beta chain) was sequenced during a study of blood T cell repertoires in COVID-19. Germline V gene lookup returns CDR1 SGHRS and CDR2 YFSETQ. Trimming pared 2 bases from V and 1 base from J, leaving 13 bases between. The CDR3 runs to 16 residues. Repertoires were generated with immunoSEQ multiplex PCR, while TCRdb's copy carries only in-frame clones and drops some. The data show roughly 410,000 clones, 75% to 90% seen once. The V gene is TRBV5-1, the J gene TRBJ2-1; TRBD1 might be the D (5 bases). The receptor was isolated from a woman in her thirties or forties with COVID-19, enrolled during active disease. Source material: peripheral blood. The CDR3 sequence: CASSLLSGISYNEQFF. CDR3 sequence (DNA): TGCGCCAGCAGCTTACTATCAGGGATTTCCTACAATGAGCAGTTCTTC.